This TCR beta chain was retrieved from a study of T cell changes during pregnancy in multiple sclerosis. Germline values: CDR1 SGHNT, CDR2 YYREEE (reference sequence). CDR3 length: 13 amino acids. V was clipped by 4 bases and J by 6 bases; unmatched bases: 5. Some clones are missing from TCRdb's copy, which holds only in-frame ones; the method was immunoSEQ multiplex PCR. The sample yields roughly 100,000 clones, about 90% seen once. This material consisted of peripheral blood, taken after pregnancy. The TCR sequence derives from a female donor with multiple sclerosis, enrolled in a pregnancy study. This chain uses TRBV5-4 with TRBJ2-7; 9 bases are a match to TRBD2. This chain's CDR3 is CASSPGTSTEQYF. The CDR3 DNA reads TGTGCCAGCAGCCCCGGGACTAGCACCGAGCAGTACTTC.